This record covers a single T cell receptor (beta chain). This clonotype was counted once. The antigen this receptor binds is unknown. Within one base of it there is no much larger clone, and no base qualities were kept. A lone read gives weak evidence. The CDR1 and CDR2 encoded by the germline V gene are KGHSH and LQKENI. Inclusive of the bounding cysteine and phenylalanine, the CDR3 is 13 residues long. Kept here is only the CDR3 DNA, which spans 39 bases and is read in frame from base 1. V is reduced by 5 bases and J by 4 bases, leaving a spacing of 9 bases between them. Libraries were made using RT-PCR. Data came from an Illumina HiSeq 2500. TCRdb took the public reads, trimmed them with fastp at Q25, ran MiXCR for clone calling and kept in-frame beta chains. Identical CDR3 proteins give one entry, which carries the most common genes and DNA. Within this sample are around 13,000 distinct CDR3 sequences, with roughly 83% of them counted one time only. 0.67% of the sample is in the top ten clones.

This record comes from a study of yellow fever vaccine responses in identical twins (dated by TCRdb to the late 2010s). Concerning the study at large: In the study, vaccine-responding T cell clones were precisely tracked in identical twins.

Summary of the overall study and its limitations: The T cell response to vaccination in identical twins was reported by the authors to appear partly convergent and partly personalized.

Source: T cells from blood (PBMCs), unsorted or a sorted subset (not recorded which), taken before or after yellow fever vaccination (not recorded which). This chain is built from TRBV18 and TRBJ1-5; tentative D gene TRBD1, with 6 bases matching. The TCR comes from a woman aged 18-35 years who received the yellow fever vaccine. Donor details come from another sample of the same person, matched by shared clones. The DNA sequence is TGTGCCAGCTCAACACAGGGAAATCAGCCCCAGCATTTT. This is translated as CASSTQGNQPQHF.